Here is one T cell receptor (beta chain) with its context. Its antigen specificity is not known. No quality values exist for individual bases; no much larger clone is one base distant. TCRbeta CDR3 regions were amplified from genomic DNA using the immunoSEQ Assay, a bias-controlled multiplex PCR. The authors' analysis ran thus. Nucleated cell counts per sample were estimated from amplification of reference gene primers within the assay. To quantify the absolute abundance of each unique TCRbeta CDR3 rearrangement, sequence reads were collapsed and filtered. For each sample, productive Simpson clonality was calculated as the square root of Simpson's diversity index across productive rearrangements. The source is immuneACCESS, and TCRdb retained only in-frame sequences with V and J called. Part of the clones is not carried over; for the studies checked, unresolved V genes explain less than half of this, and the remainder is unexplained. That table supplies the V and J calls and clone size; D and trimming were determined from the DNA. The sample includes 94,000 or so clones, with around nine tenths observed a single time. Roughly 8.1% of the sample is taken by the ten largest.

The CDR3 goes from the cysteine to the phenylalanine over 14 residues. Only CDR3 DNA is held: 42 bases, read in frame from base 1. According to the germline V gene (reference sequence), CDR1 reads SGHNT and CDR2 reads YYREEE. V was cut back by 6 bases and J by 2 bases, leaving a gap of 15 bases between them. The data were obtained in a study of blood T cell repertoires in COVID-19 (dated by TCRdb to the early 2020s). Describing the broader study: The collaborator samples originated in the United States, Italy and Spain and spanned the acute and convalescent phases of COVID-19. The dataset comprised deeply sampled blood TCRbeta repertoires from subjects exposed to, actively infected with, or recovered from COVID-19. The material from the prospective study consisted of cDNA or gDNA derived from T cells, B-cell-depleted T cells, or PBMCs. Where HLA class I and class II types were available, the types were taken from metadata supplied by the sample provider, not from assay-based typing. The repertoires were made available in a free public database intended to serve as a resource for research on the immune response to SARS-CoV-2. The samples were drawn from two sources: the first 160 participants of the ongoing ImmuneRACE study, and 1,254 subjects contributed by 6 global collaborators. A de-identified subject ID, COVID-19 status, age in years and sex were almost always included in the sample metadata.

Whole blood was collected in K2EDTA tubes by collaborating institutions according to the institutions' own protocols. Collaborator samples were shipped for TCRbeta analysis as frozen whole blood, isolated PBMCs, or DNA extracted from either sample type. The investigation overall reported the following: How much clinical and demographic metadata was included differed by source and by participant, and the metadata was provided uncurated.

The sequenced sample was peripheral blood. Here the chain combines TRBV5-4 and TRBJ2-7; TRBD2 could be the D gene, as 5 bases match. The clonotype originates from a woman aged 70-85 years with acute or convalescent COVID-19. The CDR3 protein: CASKREQKPYEQYF. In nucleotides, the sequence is TGTGCCAGCAAGAGGGAACAGAAGCCCTACGAGCAGTACTTC.